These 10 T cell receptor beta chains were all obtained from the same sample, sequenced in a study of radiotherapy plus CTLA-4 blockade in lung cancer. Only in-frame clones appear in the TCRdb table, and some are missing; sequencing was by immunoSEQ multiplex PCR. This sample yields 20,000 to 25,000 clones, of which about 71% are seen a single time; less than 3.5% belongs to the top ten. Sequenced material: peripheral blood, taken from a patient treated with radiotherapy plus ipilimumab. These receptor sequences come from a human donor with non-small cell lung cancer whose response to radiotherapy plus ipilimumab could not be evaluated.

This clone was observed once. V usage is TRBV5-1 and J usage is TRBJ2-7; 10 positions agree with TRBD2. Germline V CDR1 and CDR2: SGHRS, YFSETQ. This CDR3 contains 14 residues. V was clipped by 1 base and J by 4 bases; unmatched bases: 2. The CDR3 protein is CASSLSSGSYEQYF. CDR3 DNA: TGCGCCAGCAGCTTGTCTAGCGGGAGTTACGAGCAGTACTTC.

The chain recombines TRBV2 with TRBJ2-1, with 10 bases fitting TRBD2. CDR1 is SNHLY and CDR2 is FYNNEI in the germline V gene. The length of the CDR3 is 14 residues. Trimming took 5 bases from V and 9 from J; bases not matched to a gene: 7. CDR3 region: CASSFMQREGEQFF. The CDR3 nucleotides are TGTGCCAGCAGTTTTATGCAGCGGGAGGGTGAGCAGTTCTTC. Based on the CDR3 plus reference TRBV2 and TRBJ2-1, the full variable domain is EPEVTQTPSHQVTQMGQEVILRCVPISNHLYFYWYRQILGQKVEFLVSFYNNEISEKSEIFDDQFSVERPDGSNFTLKIRSTKLEDSAMYFCASSFMQREGEQFFGPGTRLTVL.

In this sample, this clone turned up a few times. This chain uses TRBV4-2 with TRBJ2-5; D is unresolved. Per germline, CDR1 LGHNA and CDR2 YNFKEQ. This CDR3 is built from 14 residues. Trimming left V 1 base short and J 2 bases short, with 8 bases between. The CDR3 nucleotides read TGTGCCAGCAGCCAAGCGCAGACACAAGAGACCCAGTACTTC. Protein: CASSQAQTQETQYF.

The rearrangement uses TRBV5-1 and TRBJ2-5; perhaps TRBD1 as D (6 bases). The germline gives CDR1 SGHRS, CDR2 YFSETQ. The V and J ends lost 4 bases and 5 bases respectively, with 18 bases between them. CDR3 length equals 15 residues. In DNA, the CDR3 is TGCGCCAGCAGCCAGGAAGGGGGTAGTCGGGAGACCCAGTACTTC. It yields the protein CASSQEGGSRETQYF.

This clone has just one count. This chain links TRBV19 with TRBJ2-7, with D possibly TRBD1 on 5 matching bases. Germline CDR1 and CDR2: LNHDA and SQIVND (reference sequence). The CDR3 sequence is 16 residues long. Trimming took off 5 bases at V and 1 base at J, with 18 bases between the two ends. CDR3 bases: TGTGCCAGTAGTCCCGGTAGGACACGTAAATCCTACGAGCAGTACTTC. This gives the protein CASSPGRTRKSYEQYF.

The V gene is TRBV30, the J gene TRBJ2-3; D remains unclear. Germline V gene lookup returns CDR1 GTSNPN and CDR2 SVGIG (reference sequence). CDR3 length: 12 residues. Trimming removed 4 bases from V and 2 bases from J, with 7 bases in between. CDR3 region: CAWNGDTDTQYF. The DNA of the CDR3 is TGTGCCTGGAACGGAGACACAGATACGCAGTATTTT. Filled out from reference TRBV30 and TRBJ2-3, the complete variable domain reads SQTIHQWPATLVQPVGSPLSLECTVEGTSNPNLYWYRQAAGRGLQLLFYSVGIGQISSEVPQNLSASRPQDRQFILSSKKLLLSDSGFYLCAWNGDTDTQYFGPGTRLTVL.

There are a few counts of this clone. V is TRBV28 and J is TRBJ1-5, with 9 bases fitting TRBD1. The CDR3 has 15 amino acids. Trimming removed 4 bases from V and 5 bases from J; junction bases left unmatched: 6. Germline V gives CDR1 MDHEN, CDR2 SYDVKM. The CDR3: CASSSTGTGYQPQHF. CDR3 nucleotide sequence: TGTGCCAGCAGTTCGACCGGGACAGGGTATCAGCCCCAGCATTTT.

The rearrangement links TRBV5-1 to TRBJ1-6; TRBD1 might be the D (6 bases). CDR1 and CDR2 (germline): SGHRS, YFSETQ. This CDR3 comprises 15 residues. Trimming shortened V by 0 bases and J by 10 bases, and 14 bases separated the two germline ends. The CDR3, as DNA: TGCGCCAGCAGCTTGGGGTCCAGGGGAGACTCACCCCTCCACTTT. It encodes CASSLGSRGDSPLHF.

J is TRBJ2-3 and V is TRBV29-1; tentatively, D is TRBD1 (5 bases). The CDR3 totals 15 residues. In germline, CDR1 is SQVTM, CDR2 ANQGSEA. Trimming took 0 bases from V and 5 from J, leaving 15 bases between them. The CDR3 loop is CSVEESQGGRDTQYF. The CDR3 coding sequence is TGCAGCGTTGAAGAATCCCAGGGTGGTAGAGATACGCAGTATTTT.

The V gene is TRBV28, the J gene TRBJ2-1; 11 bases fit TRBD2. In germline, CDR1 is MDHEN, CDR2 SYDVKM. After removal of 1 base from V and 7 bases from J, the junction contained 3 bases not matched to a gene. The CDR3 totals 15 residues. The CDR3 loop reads CASSLLLAGGNEQFF. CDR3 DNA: TGTGCCAGCAGTTTATTGCTAGCGGGGGGAAATGAGCAGTTCTTC.